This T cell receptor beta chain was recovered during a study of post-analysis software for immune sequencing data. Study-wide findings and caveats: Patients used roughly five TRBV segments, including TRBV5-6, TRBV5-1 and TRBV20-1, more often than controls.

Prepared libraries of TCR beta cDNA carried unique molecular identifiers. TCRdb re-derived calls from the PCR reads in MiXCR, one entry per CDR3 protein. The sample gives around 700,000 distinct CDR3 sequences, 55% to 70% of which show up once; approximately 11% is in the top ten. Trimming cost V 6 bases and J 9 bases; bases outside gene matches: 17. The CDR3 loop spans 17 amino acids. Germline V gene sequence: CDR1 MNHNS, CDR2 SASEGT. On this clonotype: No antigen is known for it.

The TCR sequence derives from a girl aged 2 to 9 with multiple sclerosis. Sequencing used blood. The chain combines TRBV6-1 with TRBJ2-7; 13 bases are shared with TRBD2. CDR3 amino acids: CASSNGLAGVIEGVQYF. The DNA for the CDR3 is TGTGCCAGCAGCAACGGACTAGCGGGAGTAATAGAGGGTGTGCAGTACTTC.